The 3 T cell receptor beta chains below all came from one sample that was sequenced in a study of beta chain features in type 1 diabetes. Sequenced material consisted of expressed TCRB transcripts (all of the isolated RNA was reverse transcribed). This table comes from immunoSEQ multiplex PCR, and its TCRdb copy is limited to in-frame clones, with some not included. The table shows over 700,000 clones, with about 17% occurring only once. Material: naive CD4+ T cells from blood. The receptors originated from a woman aged 18-30 years in good health.

The table lists this clone with a few counts. The chain uses TRBV6-1 and TRBJ1-2; D may be TRBD1 (6 bases). V was shortened by 5 bases and J by 0 bases, with 10 bases between the two germline ends. The CDR3 contains 14 residues. CDR1 and CDR2 (germline): MNHNS, SASEGT. CDR3 coding DNA: TGTGCCAGCAGTATACAGGGTACTAACTATGGCTACACCTTC. It codes for CASSIQGTNYGYTF.

This rearrangement joins TRBV7-2 to TRBJ2-2; 8 positions agree with TRBD2. The CDR3 loop spans 16 amino acids. V gave up 5 bases and J gave up 0 bases; unmatched junction bases: 5. Germline assignment: CDR1 SGHTA and CDR2 FQGNSA. CDR3 loop: CASSTRGGSNTGELFF. Written as DNA, the CDR3 is TGTGCCAGCAGCACACGCGGGGGGTCGAACACCGGGGAGCTGTTTTTT.

Only a few counts were recorded for this clone. The genes are TRBV20-1 and TRBJ2-1, with D possibly being TRBD1 (5 bases). Germline CDR1 is DFQATT and CDR2 is SNEGSKA (reference sequence). The CDR3 is 11 amino acids. V lost 6 bases to trimming and J lost 12 bases, with 15 bases between them. This chain's CDR3 is CSAGKQGAQFF. DNA for the CDR3: TGCAGTGCAGGGAAACAAGGGGCGCAGTTCTTC.